This TCR beta chain was recorded in a study of T cell repertoires in cytomegalovirus infection. Study-level information: Evidence of both CMV infection and a matching HLA type came from public TCR beta signatures.

About this clonotype: Its specificity is not known.

TCRdb used MiXCR to reprocess the reads, holding one entry per CDR3 protein. Of 700,000 to 950,000 distinct CDR3 sequences listed, about 31% are singletons. V was pared by 7 bases and J by 12 bases, with 12 bases between. The CDR3 extends over 11 amino acids. The germline V gene has CDR1 KGHDR and CDR2 SFDVKD. The chain recombines TRBV24-1 with TRBJ2-1; D is perhaps TRBD1 (5 bases). The origin of this receptor is a human donor in good health (CMV status not recorded). Some clones in this sample may be carry-over from other donors' samples. The material sequenced was cultured CD8+ T cells from PBMCs, taken from culture after CMV antigen stimulation. CDR3 nucleotide sequence: TGTGCCACCAGCTCAGGGTTAGGGCAGTTCTTC. Its translation is CATSSGLGQFF.